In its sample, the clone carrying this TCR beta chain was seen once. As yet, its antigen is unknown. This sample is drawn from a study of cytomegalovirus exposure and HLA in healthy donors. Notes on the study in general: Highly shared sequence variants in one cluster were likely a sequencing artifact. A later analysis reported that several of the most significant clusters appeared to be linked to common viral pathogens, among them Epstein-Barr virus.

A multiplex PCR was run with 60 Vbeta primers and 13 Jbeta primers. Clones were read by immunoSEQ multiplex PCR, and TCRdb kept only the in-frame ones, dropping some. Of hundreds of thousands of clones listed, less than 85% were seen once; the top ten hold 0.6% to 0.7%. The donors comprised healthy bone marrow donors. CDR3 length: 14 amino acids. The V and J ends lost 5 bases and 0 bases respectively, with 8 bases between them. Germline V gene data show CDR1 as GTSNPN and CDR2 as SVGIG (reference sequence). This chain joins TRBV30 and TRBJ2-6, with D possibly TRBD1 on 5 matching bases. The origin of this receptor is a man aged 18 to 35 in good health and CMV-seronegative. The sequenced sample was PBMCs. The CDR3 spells CAWEDSSGANVLTF. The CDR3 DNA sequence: TGTGCCTGGGAAGACAGCTCTGGGGCCAACGTCCTGACTTTC.